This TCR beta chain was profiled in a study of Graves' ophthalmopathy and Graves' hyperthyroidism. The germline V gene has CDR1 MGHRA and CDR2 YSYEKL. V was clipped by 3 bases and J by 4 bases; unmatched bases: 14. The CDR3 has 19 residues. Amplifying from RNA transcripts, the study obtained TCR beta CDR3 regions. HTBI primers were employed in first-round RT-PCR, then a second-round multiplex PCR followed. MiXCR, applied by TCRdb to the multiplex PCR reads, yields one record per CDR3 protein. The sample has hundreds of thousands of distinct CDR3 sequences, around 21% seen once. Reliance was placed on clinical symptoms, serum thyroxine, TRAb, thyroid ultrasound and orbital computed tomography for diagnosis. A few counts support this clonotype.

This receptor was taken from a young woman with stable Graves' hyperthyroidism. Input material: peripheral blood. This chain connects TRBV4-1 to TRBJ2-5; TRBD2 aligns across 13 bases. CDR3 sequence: CASSHSPGLAGRAGETQYF. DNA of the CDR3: TGCGCCAGCAGCCATTCCCCGGGACTAGCGGGACGGGCGGGAGAGACCCAGTACTTC.